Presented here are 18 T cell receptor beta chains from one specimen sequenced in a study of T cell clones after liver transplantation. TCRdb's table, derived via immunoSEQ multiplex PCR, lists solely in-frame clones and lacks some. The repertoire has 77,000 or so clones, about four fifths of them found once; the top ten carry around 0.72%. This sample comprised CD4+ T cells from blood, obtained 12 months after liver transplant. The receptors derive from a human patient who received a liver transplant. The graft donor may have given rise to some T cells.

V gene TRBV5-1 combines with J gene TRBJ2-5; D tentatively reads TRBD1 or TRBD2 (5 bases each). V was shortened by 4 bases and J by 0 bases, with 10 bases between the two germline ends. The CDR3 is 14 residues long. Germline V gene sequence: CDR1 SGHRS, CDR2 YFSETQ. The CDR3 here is CASSIRGHQETQYF. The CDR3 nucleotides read TGCGCCAGCAGCATCCGGGGACACCAAGAGACCCAGTACTTC.

CDR3 loop: CASSRDAGDTEAFF. The CDR3 nucleotides are TGTGCCAGCAGCCGAGATGCGGGGGACACTGAAGCTTTCTTT. V and J are TRBV9 and TRBJ1-1, with D perhaps matching TRBD1 (5 bases). The V end was cut by 4 bases, the J end by 3 bases, with 13 bases between. The CDR3 spans 14 residues. The V gene's germline CDR1 is SGDLS and CDR2 YYNGEE.

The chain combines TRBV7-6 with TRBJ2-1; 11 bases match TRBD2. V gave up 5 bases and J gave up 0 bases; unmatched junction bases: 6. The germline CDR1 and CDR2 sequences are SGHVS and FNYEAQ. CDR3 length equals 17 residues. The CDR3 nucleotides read TGTGCCAGCAGCCGTGGACTAGCGGGCAGCTCCTACAATGAGCAGTTCTTC. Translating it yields CASSRGLAGSSYNEQFF.

The CDR3 sequence is CASSLGGNANTGELFF. The DNA for the CDR3 is TGCGCCAGCAGCTTGGGGGGCAACGCGAACACCGGGGAGCTGTTTTTT. The chain carries TRBV5-1 and TRBJ2-2, with D maybe TRBD1 (5 bases). Germline CDR1 reads SGHRS; CDR2 reads YFSETQ. The CDR3 spans 16 residues. V lost 0 bases and J lost 0, with 9 bases in between.

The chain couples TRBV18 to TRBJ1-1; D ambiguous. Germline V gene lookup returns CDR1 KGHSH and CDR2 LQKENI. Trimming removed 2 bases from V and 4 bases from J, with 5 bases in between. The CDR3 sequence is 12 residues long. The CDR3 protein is CASSPGLTEAFF. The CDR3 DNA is TGTGCCAGCTCACCAGGGCTCACTGAAGCTTTCTTT.

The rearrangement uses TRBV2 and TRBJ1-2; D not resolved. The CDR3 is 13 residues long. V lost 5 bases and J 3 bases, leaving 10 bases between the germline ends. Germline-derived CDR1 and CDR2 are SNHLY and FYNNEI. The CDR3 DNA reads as TGTGCCAGCAGTCATGAGGGTGACTATGGCTACACCTTC. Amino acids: CASSHEGDYGYTF.

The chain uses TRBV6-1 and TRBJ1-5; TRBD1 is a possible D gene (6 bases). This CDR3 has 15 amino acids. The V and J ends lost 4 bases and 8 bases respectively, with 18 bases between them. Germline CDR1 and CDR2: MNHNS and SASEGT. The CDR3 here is CASSADRWPYEPQHF. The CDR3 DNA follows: TGTGCCAGCAGTGCGGACAGATGGCCCTATGAGCCCCAGCATTTT.

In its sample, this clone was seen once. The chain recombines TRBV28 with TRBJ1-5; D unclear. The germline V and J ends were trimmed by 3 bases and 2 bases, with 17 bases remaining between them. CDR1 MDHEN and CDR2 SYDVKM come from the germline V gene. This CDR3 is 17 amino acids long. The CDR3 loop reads CASSLPLWGKGNQPQHF. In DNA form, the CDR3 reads TGTGCCAGCAGTTTGCCCTTGTGGGGTAAGGGCAATCAGCCCCAGCATTTT.

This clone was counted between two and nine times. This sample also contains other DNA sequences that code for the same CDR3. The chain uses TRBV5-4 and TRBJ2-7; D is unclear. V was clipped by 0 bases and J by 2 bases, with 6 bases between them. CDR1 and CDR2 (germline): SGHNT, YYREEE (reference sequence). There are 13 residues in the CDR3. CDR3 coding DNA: TGTGCCAGCAGCTTGGACAGCACCTACGAGCAGTACTTC. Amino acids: CASSLDSTYEQYF.

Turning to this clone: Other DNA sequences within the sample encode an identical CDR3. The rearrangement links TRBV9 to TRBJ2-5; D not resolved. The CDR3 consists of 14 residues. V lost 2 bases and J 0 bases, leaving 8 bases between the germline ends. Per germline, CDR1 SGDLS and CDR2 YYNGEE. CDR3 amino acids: CASSVGGDQETQYF. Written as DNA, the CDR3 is TGTGCCAGCAGCGTTGGCGGCGACCAAGAGACCCAGTACTTC.

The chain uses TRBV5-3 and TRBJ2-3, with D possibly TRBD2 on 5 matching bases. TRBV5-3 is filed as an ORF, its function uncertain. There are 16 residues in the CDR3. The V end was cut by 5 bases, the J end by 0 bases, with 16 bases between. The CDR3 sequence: CARRLRRRPSTDTQYF. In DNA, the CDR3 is TGTGCCAGAAGGCTCCGGAGGCGACCGAGCACAGATACGCAGTATTTT.

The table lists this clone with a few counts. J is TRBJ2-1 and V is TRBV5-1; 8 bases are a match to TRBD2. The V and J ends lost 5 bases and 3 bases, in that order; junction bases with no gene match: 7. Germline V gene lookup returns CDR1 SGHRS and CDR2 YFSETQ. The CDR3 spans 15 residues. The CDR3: CASSKAGVGYNEQFF. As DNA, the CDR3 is TGCGCCAGCAGTAAAGCGGGAGTTGGCTACAATGAGCAGTTCTTC.

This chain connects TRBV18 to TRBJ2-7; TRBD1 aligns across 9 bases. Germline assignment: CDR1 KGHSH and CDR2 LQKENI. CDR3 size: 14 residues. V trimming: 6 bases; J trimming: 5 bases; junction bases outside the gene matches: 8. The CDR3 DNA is TGTGCCAGCTCTCCCACGGGACAGGGAGACGAGCAGTACTTC. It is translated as CASSPTGQGDEQYF.

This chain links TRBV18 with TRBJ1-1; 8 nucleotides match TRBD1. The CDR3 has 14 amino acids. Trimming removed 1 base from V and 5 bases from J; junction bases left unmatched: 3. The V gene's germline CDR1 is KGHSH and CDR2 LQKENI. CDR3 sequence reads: CASSPQTGGTEAFF. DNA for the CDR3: TGTGCCAGCTCACCACAAACAGGGGGGACTGAAGCTTTCTTT.

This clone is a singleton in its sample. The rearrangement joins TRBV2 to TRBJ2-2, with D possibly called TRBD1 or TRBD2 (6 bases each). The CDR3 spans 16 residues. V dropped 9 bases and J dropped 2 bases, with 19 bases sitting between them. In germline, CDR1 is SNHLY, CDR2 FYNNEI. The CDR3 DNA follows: TGTGCCAGTAAAGGTGCGGGACACTTTAACACCGGGGAGCTGTTTTTT. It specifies CASKGAGHFNTGELFF.

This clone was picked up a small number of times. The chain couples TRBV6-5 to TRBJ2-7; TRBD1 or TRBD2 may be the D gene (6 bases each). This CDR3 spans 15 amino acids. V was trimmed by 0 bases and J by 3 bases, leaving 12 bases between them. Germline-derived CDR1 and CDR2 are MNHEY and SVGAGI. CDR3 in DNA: TGTGCCAGCAGTTACTCGGCACAGGGACTCTACGAGCAGTACTTC. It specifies CASSYSAQGLYEQYF.

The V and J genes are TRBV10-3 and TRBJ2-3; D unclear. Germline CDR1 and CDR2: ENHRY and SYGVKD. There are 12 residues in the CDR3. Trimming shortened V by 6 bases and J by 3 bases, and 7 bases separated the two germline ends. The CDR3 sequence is CAISVATDTQYF. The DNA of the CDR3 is TGTGCCATCAGCGTAGCTACAGATACGCAGTATTTT.

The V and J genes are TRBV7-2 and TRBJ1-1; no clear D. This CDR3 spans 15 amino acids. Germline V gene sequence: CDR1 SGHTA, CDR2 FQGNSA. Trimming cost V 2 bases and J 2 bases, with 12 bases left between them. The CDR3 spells CASSLIAVVNTEAFF. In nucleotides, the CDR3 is TGTGCCAGCAGCTTAATTGCAGTAGTCAACACTGAAGCTTTCTTT.